These 32 T cell receptor beta chains came from one sample sequenced in a study of blood T cell repertoires in COVID-19. Libraries were prepared by immunoSEQ multiplex PCR; TCRdb keeps only in-frame clonotypes and omits some of them. The repertoire includes 50,000 to 65,000 clones, 55% to 80% of them detected once, and about 5% sits in the top ten. The specimen sequenced was peripheral blood. These receptors were collected from a woman aged 70-85 years with COVID-19, enrolled during active disease.

This clone was counted only a few times. The chain has TRBV6-4 and TRBJ1-2, with 12 bases that match TRBD1. The germline CDR1 and CDR2 sequences are MRHNA and SNTAGT. Trimming at V came to 3 bases and at J to 2 bases, leaving 4 bases not matched to a gene. The length of the CDR3 is 16 residues. This CDR3 reads CASSEGTGGANYGYTF. Written as DNA, the CDR3 is TGTGCCAGCAGTGAAGGGACAGGGGGCGCGAACTATGGCTACACCTTC.

The V call is TRBV2, the J call TRBJ1-1; TRBD1 might be the D (5 bases). Germline V gives CDR1 SNHLY, CDR2 FYNNEI. The CDR3 is 15 residues long. V was cut by 7 bases and J by 2 bases, with 17 bases left in between. CDR3 loop: CASTPGRGENTEAFF. As DNA, the CDR3 is TGTGCCAGCACCCCGGGGAGGGGCGAAAACACTGAAGCTTTCTTT.

In regard to this clone: Different DNA sequences within this sample yield the same CDR3. This chain joins TRBV6-6 and TRBJ2-2, with 8 bases that match TRBD1. J gave up 6 bases and V 5 bases, and 2 bases lay outside the gene matches. Germline lookup yields CDR1 MNHNY and CDR2 SVGAGI (reference sequence). CDR3 length: 13 amino acids. The CDR3 nucleotides read TGTGCCAGCAGTGACAGGGGAGCCGGGGAGCTGTTTTTT. Translated: CASSDRGAGELFF.

The chain combines TRBV6-6 with TRBJ1-2, with D perhaps TRBD1 (5 bases). Germline V gene data show CDR1 as MNHNY and CDR2 as SVGAGI (reference sequence). V lost 7 bases, J lost 5 bases, and 20 bases lay in between. This CDR3 region has 15 residues. Here the CDR3 reads CASTFPGRGGYGYTF. CDR3 nucleotide sequence: TGTGCCAGCACCTTTCCCGGGAGGGGAGGATATGGCTACACCTTC.

The chain combines TRBV6-1 with TRBJ1-6; D may be TRBD1 (5 bases). Germline assignment: CDR1 MNHNS and CDR2 SASEGT. This CDR3 spans 16 amino acids. The V end lost 1 base, the J end lost 6 bases, and 13 bases lay between the germline ends. For the CDR3, the DNA is TGTGCCAGCAGTGAAGGGGCAGGGAGGGGTAATTCACCCCTCCACTTT. Translating it yields CASSEGAGRGNSPLHF.

The chain combines TRBV5-4 with TRBJ2-1; 8 nucleotides align to TRBD2. The V gene end was trimmed by 2 bases and the J gene end by 9 bases; junction bases not matched to a gene: 4. Germline assignment: CDR1 SGHNT and CDR2 YYREEE (reference sequence). The CDR3 has 13 amino acids. The CDR3 DNA reads TGTGCCAGCAGCTTCCCTAGCGGGCCTGAGCAGTTCTTC. It specifies CASSFPSGPEQFF.

This clone appeared a few times. CDR3: CASSPNRGPQHF. The CDR3 bases are TGTGCCAGCAGCCCGAACAGGGGGCCTCAGCATTTT. V is TRBV25-1 and J is TRBJ1-5, with 9 bases lining up with TRBD1. Germline CDR1 is MGHDK and CDR2 is SYGVNS. J gave up 13 bases and V 6 bases, and 7 bases lay outside the gene matches. The CDR3 is 12 residues long.

The genes are TRBV19 and TRBJ1-4, with 7 bases aligning to TRBD1. V trimming: 7 bases; J trimming: 7 bases; junction bases outside the gene matches: 6. The CDR3 runs to 13 residues. In germline, CDR1 is LNHDA, CDR2 SQIVND (reference sequence). The CDR3 spells CASNSGGSEKLFF. DNA for the CDR3: TGTGCCAGTAACTCAGGGGGAAGTGAAAAACTGTTTTTT. The variable domain in full, completed from reference TRBV19 and TRBJ1-4, reads DGGITQSPKYLFRKEGQNVTLSCEQNLNHDAMYWYRQDPGQGLRLIYYSQIVNDFQKGDIAEGYSVSREKKESFPLTVTSAQKNPTAFYLCASNSGGSEKLFFGSGTQLSVL.

This clone has just one count. The chain couples TRBV7-3 to TRBJ2-5; possibly TRBD2 for D (7 bases). The germline V and J ends were trimmed by 2 bases and 4 bases, with 17 bases remaining between them. The CDR3 loop spans 16 amino acids. Germline lookup yields CDR1 SGHTA and CDR2 FQGTGA. CDR3 residues: CASSLGAGATRETQYF. The CDR3 DNA is TGTGCCAGCAGCTTAGGGGCGGGGGCCACACGAGAGACCCAGTACTTC.

The gene calls are TRBV19 and TRBJ1-5; possibly TRBD1 for D (6 bases). CDR3 length: 16 residues. Germline V gene data show CDR1 as LNHDA and CDR2 as SQIVND (reference sequence). Between the trimmed V and J ends, which lost 4 bases and 0 bases, there was a span of 13 bases. Here the CDR3 reads CASSTRTVYSNQPQHF. DNA of the CDR3: TGTGCCAGTAGTACCCGGACAGTTTATAGCAATCAGCCCCAGCATTTT.

CDR3 coding DNA: TGCGCCAGCAGCCCCAGACAGCCGAACACTGAAGCTTTCTTT. Protein product: CASSPRQPNTEAFF. The chain combines TRBV5-1 with TRBJ1-1; a possible D gene is TRBD1 (5 bases). Deletions cut 4 bases from V and 1 base from J, with 11 bases between. CDR1 and CDR2 (germline): SGHRS, YFSETQ. The CDR3 runs to 14 residues.

The rearrangement joins TRBV29-1 to TRBJ1-1, with a possible D match to TRBD1 (5 bases). V shed 4 bases and J shed 1 base, with 10 bases lying between them. From germline, CDR1 is SQVTM and CDR2 ANQGSEA. CDR3 length: 13 amino acids. CDR3 residues: CSVARQRNTEAFF. Written as DNA, the CDR3 is TGCAGCGTTGCACGACAGAGGAACACTGAAGCTTTCTTT.

V and J are TRBV5-4 and TRBJ2-3, with 8 bases matching TRBD1. In germline, CDR1 is SGHNT, CDR2 YYREEE (reference sequence). Trimming at V came to 4 bases and at J to 8 bases, leaving 15 bases not matched to a gene. This CDR3 is built from 16 residues. In DNA, the CDR3 is TGTGCCAGCAGCATGGGACAGGTCTGGGTACAGGGTACGCAGTATTTT. Its protein product is CASSMGQVWVQGTQYF.

V gene TRBV4-1 combines with J gene TRBJ1-4; TRBD1 agrees at 11 bases. CDR1 is MGHRA and CDR2 is YSYEKL in the germline V gene. This CDR3 contains 14 residues. Losses at the gene ends were 3 bases for V and 13 bases for J; bases not matched to a gene: 7. Here the CDR3 reads CASSQRDRGDGLFF. CDR3 nucleotide sequence: TGCGCCAGCAGCCAGCGGGACAGGGGGGACGGACTGTTTTTT.

This clone was detected only once. The V and J genes are TRBV11-3 and TRBJ2-3; 7 bases are shared with TRBD1. Germline trimming cut 3 bases from V and 12 bases from J; bases unmatched to any gene: 12. From germline, CDR1 is SGHNT and CDR2 YENEEA. The CDR3 covers 14 residues. The CDR3 is CASSLGPVGTEQYF. The CDR3 DNA follows: TGTGCCAGCAGCTTGGGTCCGGTCGGGACAGAACAGTATTTT.

This clone was recorded a few times. The V call is TRBV6-6, the J call TRBJ1-1, with 8 positions matching TRBD1. Trimming took 6 bases from V and 1 from J; bases not matched to a gene: 1. CDR3 length: 13 residues. Germline V lookup: CDR1 MNHNY, CDR2 SVGAGI (reference sequence). The CDR3 DNA sequence: TGTGCCAGCAGAGGGACAGGGAACACTGAAGCTTTCTTT. It codes for CASRGTGNTEAFF.

The V call is TRBV3-1 (or the pseudogene TRBV3-2), the J call TRBJ1-3, with 10 bases aligning to TRBD1. The CDR3 is 15 amino acids. The junction had 2 bases not matched to a gene; V was cut back by 4 bases and J by 2 bases. Germline V CDR1 and CDR2: LGHDT, YNNKEL (reference sequence). Here the CDR3 reads CASSLGQGAGNTIYF. Written as DNA, the CDR3 is TGTGCCAGCAGCCTCGGACAGGGGGCTGGAAACACCATATATTTT.

The V gene is TRBV7-2, the J gene TRBJ2-1; D is ambiguous. The CDR3 runs to 15 residues. Germline assignment: CDR1 SGHTA and CDR2 FQGNSA. The ends were cut back, 1 base at V and 0 bases at J, with 7 bases in the middle. DNA of the CDR3: TGTGCCAGCAGCTTAGAGAGGAGCTCCTACAATGAGCAGTTCTTC. It specifies CASSLERSSYNEQFF.

This clone was observed a handful of times. The J gene is TRBJ2-1, the V gene TRBV11-2; TRBD2 is a possible D gene (5 bases). CDR1 SGHAT and CDR2 FQNNGV come from the germline V gene. Trimming removed 2 bases from V and 5 bases from J, with 13 bases in between. The CDR3 has 15 amino acids. CDR3 sequence: CASSLFRGSNNEQFF. In nucleotides, the CDR3 is TGTGCCAGCAGCTTATTTAGAGGGAGCAACAATGAGCAGTTCTTC.

The gene calls are TRBV25-1 and TRBJ1-2; no firm D call. Trimming removed 1 base from V and 4 bases from J, with 10 bases in between. CDR1 MGHDK and CDR2 SYGVNS come from the germline V gene. CDR3 size: 14 residues. The CDR3 reads CASSESVGLYGYTF. The CDR3 DNA reads as TGTGCCAGCAGTGAATCGGTCGGACTCTATGGCTACACCTTC.

This clone was picked up a small number of times. The chain joins TRBV5-5 to TRBJ1-1; D unresolved. Looked up from germline, CDR1 is SGHKS and CDR2 is YYEKEE (reference sequence). Trimming took 4 bases from V and 1 from J, leaving 14 bases between them. CDR3 length: 15 amino acids. Written as DNA, the CDR3 is TGTGCCAGCAGCCGCCTAAGTAGTTGGAACACTGAAGCTTTCTTT. Residues: CASSRLSSWNTEAFF.

The table lists this clone with a count of one. The chain uses TRBV3-1 (or the pseudogene TRBV3-2) and TRBJ2-5, with 10 nucleotides matching TRBD2. CDR1 LGHDT and CDR2 YNNKEL come from the germline V gene (reference sequence). The ends lost 6 bases at V and 3 bases at J; junction bases unmatched: 10. The CDR3 is 16 amino acids. The CDR3 reads CASSKEVAGGEETQYF. The CDR3 DNA reads TGTGCCAGCAGTAAGGAAGTAGCGGGGGGCGAAGAGACCCAGTACTTC.

This chain uses TRBV24-1 with TRBJ2-1; the D gene is possibly TRBD1 (5 bases). There are 12 residues in the CDR3. V lost 7 bases, J lost 10 bases, and 13 bases lay in between. CDR1 and CDR2 (germline): KGHDR, SFDVKD. CDR3 in DNA: TGTGCCACCAGGGGCATGGGGCCCGAGCAGTTCTTC. Encoded protein: CATRGMGPEQFF.

V gene TRBV9 combines with J gene TRBJ2-5, with a weak D call TRBD2 (6 bases). This CDR3 contains 15 residues. Germline V gives CDR1 SGDLS, CDR2 YYNGEE. Trimming pared 3 bases from V and 4 bases from J, leaving 16 bases between. CDR3 residues: CASSGGVDPRETQYF. The CDR3 DNA reads as TGTGCCAGCAGCGGGGGGGTTGACCCGCGAGAGACCCAGTACTTC.

The CDR3 bases are TGTGCCAGCAGCTTAGAGGCAGGGGGCCTCGGGACCCAGTACTTC. Translating gives CASSLEAGGLGTQYF. The chain links TRBV7-9 to TRBJ2-5; 8 bases agree with TRBD1. V dropped 1 base and J dropped 7; count of bases not matched to a gene: 8. Germline CDR1 reads SEHNR; CDR2 reads FQNEAQ (reference sequence). This CDR3 has 15 residues.

The V gene is TRBV11-2, the J gene TRBJ1-1; D perhaps matches TRBD1 (5 bases). V shed 2 bases and J shed 4 bases, with 14 bases lying between them. This CDR3 is 15 amino acids long. Germline assignment: CDR1 SGHAT and CDR2 FQNNGV. In DNA form, the CDR3 reads TGTGCCAGCAGCTTAATAGCCGGGGGGATCACTGAAGCTTTCTTT. Its protein product is CASSLIAGGITEAFF.

The J gene is TRBJ2-3, the V gene TRBV3-1 (or the pseudogene TRBV3-2), with 8 bases that match TRBD2. J gave up 8 bases and V 1 base, and 11 bases lay outside the gene matches. CDR3 size: 16 residues. The germline V gene has CDR1 LGHDT and CDR2 YNNKEL (reference sequence). This CDR3 reads CASSQGGTRVLSTQYF. The DNA for the CDR3 is TGTGCCAGCAGCCAAGGAGGGACTAGGGTATTAAGTACGCAGTATTTT.

The chain carries TRBV14 and TRBJ2-6; 9 nucleotides match TRBD1. Germline CDR1 SGHDN, CDR2 FVKESK. The J segment lost 0 bases and the V segment lost 4 bases, leaving 7 bases of the junction unmatched. The CDR3 consists of 18 residues. CDR3 coding DNA: TGTGCCAGCAGCCGATGGGGACAGGGCCTCTCTGGGGCCAACGTCCTGACTTTC. Protein product: CASSRWGQGLSGANVLTF. Looking up the rest from reference TRBV14 and TRBJ2-6 gives the full variable domain: EAGVTQFPSHSVIEKGQTVTLRCDPISGHDNLYWYRRVMGKEIKFLLHFVKESKQDESGMPNNRFLAERTGGTYSTLKVQPAELEDSGVYFCASSRWGQGLSGANVLTFGAGSRLTVL.

The chain recombines TRBV5-4 with TRBJ1-2; tentatively, D is TRBD1 (5 bases). The CDR3 has 15 residues. Germline lookup yields CDR1 SGHNT and CDR2 YYREEE (reference sequence). Between the trimmed V and J ends, which lost 3 bases and 0 bases, there was a span of 12 bases. The CDR3 nucleotides are TGTGCCAGCAGCTACCTGACAGAAGCTAACTATGGCTACACCTTC. Its translation: CASSYLTEANYGYTF.

The rearrangement links TRBV5-8 to TRBJ2-1; TRBD2 aligns across 16 bases. V lost 3 bases, J lost 4 bases, and 1 base stayed unmatched. Germline lookup yields CDR1 SGHTS and CDR2 YDEGEE. The CDR3 is 16 amino acids. The CDR3 bases are TGTGCCAGCAGCTCGGGACTAGCGGGAGGGTACAATGAGCAGTTCTTC. It codes for CASSSGLAGGYNEQFF.

The V gene is TRBV6-5, the J gene TRBJ2-2; possible D gene TRBD2, 5 bases. Per the germline V gene, CDR1 is MNHEY and CDR2 is SVGAGI. Trimming removed 8 bases at V and 3 bases at J, with 7 bases between. CDR3 length: 12 residues. For the CDR3, the DNA is TGTGCCAGCCGAGGGTACACCGGGGAGCTGTTTTTT. It translates to CASRGYTGELFF.

This clone was observed a few times. The V gene is TRBV4-3, the J gene TRBJ1-1; maybe TRBD1 (6 bases). This CDR3 comprises 15 residues. The V gene lost 0 bases and the J gene lost 3 bases, with 11 bases spanning the gap. Looked up from germline, CDR1 is LGHNA and CDR2 is YSLEER. CDR3 nucleotide sequence: TGCGCCAGCAGCCAAGAGGCCAGGGGATACACTGAAGCTTTCTTT. Amino acid sequence: CASSQEARGYTEAFF.